This TCR beta chain was documented in a study of control samples from healthy donors and cancer patients. Assay used: immunoSEQ multiplex PCR; TCRdb lists only in-frame clones, some missing. The sample consists of 100,000 to 150,000 clones, 92% of them appearing once. Losses at the gene ends were 1 base for V and 6 bases for J; bases not matched to a gene: 7. Germline CDR1 is LGHNA and CDR2 is YNFKEQ. The CDR3 has 18 residues. The receptor's source is a woman aged 45 to 65 in good health. The chain recombines TRBV4-2 with TRBJ2-2; 14 bases map to TRBD2. The sequencing sample was made of blood. The CDR3, as DNA: TGTGCCAGCAGCCAAGGGATCCCGGGACTAGCGGGAGCCGGGGAGCTGTTTTTT. This codes for CASSQGIPGLAGAGELFF.